This T cell receptor beta chain was observed in a study of post-analysis software for immune sequencing data. General study results and limits: When the samples were clustered directly with F measure, those that had been prepared in the same batch showed strong co-clustering.

In this sample, this clonotype turned up many times. What it binds is not known. Unique molecular identifiers featured in each of the TCR beta cDNA libraries. MiXCR, applied by TCRdb to the PCR reads, yields one record per CDR3 protein. The data contain hundreds of thousands of distinct CDR3 sequences, about 27% of them singletons. The sequence came from a girl aged 10 to 17 with multiple sclerosis. The material sequenced was blood.

CDR3 region: CASSEYLAGTYEQYF. In nucleotides, the CDR3 is TGTGCCAGCAGTGAATATTTGGCAGGAACCTACGAGCAGTACTTC. The chain joins TRBV25-1 to TRBJ2-7; D gene uncertain. V dropped 0 bases and J dropped 2 bases, with 11 bases sitting between them. Germline V gene data show CDR1 as MGHDK and CDR2 as SYGVNS. The CDR3 runs to 15 residues.